This T cell receptor beta chain was retrieved from a study of CD8 T cells in Susac syndrome. It was negative isolation that provided the CD8+ and CD4+ T cells, whereas TEMRA cells were enriched by FACS. Roughly 0.45 to 1 ug RNA was reverse transcribed with random hexamers. Multiplex PCR with immunoSEQ amplified the TCR beta CDR3 across 54 Vbeta and 13 Jbeta. TCRdb called the immunoSEQ multiplex PCR reads again in MiXCR, with one record for every CDR3 protein. The sample consists of 400,000 to 550,000 distinct CDR3 sequences, approximately 85% of them appearing once. The CDR3 extends over 15 amino acids. V lost 3 bases and J 0 bases, leaving 9 bases between the germline ends.

The sequenced sample was CD8+ T cells from PBMCs. The receptor was derived from a human donor with multiple sclerosis. V gene TRBV12-3 or TRBV12-4 combines with J gene TRBJ1-3; D remains unclear. The CDR3 loop is CASSFGYPSGNTIYF. The CDR3 DNA reads as TGTGCCAGCAGTTTCGGGTACCCCTCTGGAAACACCATATATTTT.